Below are 25 T cell receptor beta chains sequenced from a single sample in a study of T-cell reconstitution after alpha-beta-depleted transplantation in children. Preparation of the TCRbeta library used unique molecular identifiers. TCRdb itself ran the PCR reads through MiXCR, one entry per CDR3 protein. The sample has about 440,000 distinct CDR3 sequences, around two fifths seen once. Sequences were derived from PBMCs, sampled before TCRalphabeta/CD19-depleted stem cell transplant. The source is a girl between 2 and 10 years old with aplastic anemia, due to receive a stem cell transplant.

In this sample, this clonotype turned up many times. This chain connects TRBV12-3 or TRBV12-4 to TRBJ1-1, with D hard to call. The CDR3 consists of 13 residues. V was pared by 5 bases and J by 4 bases, with 11 bases between. CDR3 DNA sequence: TGTGCCAGCAGTCACCGGGAGGCCACTGAAGCTTTCTTT. This codes for CASSHREATEAFF.

The J gene is TRBJ2-5, the V gene TRBV12-3 or TRBV12-4; 9 positions agree with TRBD2. CDR3 length: 16 residues. Losses at the gene ends were 1 base for V and 4 bases for J; bases not matched to a gene: 7. CDR3 DNA: TGTGCCAGCAGTTTAGGCGGCGGGGGGGCCCCAGAGACCCAGTACTTC. Translating it yields CASSLGGGGAPETQYF.

There are many counts of this clonotype. This rearrangement joins TRBV11-1 to TRBJ2-1; TRBD2 matches 7 bases. The CDR3 totals 19 residues. The germline V gene has CDR1 SGHAT and CDR2 FQDESV (reference sequence). V was pared by 2 bases and J by 3 bases, with 16 bases of the junction left unmatched. The CDR3 protein is CASSLSAGETSALYNEQFF. The DNA of the CDR3 is TGTGCCAGCAGCTTAAGCGCGGGAGAAACCTCGGCCCTCTACAATGAGCAGTTCTTC.

The rearrangement links TRBV7-9 to TRBJ1-6, with 7 positions matching TRBD1. The CDR3 totals 14 residues. Germline V gene lookup returns CDR1 SEHNR and CDR2 FQNEAQ (reference sequence). Trimming removed 6 bases from V and 8 bases from J; junction bases left unmatched: 7. CDR3 DNA sequence: TGTGCCAGCAGTCTACGGGACAGTCATTCACCCCTCCACTTT. Amino acids: CASSLRDSHSPLHF.

This clonotype appeared once. The chain combines TRBV6-5 with TRBJ2-7, with TRBD1 matching over 8 bases. J gave up 2 bases and V 0 bases, and 3 bases lay outside the gene matches. The CDR3 runs 15 residues. In germline, CDR1 is MNHEY, CDR2 SVGAGI. The CDR3 coding sequence is TGTGCCAGCAGTTACTCGGGACAGGACACCTACGAGCAGTACTTC. Its protein product is CASSYSGQDTYEQYF.

The DNA of the CDR3 is TGTGCCAGCAGCGCACTAGCGGCCGACTACAATGAGCAGTTCTTC. This codes for CASSALAADYNEQFF. This rearrangement joins TRBV9 to TRBJ2-1; 8 nucleotides align to TRBD2. The germline CDR1 and CDR2 sequences are SGDLS and YYNGEE. V dropped 3 bases and J dropped 3; count of bases not matched to a gene: 5. CDR3 length equals 15 residues.

The V and J genes are TRBV29-1 and TRBJ2-5; D may match TRBD1 or TRBD2 (5 bases each). Looked up from germline, CDR1 is SQVTM and CDR2 is ANQGSEA. This CDR3 has 15 residues. Trimming stripped 4 bases from V and 7 bases from J, with 22 bases between. The CDR3 coding sequence is TGCAGCGTTGTCTACCGGGACGGGACCTACCGGACCCAGTACTTC. This translates into CSVVYRDGTYRTQYF.

This rearrangement joins TRBV15 to TRBJ1-2; D remains unclear. This CDR3 has 15 amino acids. The V end lost 6 bases, the J end lost 2 bases, and 16 bases lay between the germline ends. Germline assignment: CDR1 LNHNV and CDR2 YYDKDF (reference sequence). The CDR3 nucleotides read TGTGCCACCAGACGAGCAGTGGGTTTAAACTATGGCTACACCTTC. It specifies CATRRAVGLNYGYTF.

The sample holds a few counts of this clonotype. V and J are TRBV7-2 and TRBJ1-6, with D possibly TRBD1 on 5 matching bases. The germline V gene encodes CDR1 SGHTA and CDR2 FQGNSA. The CDR3 is 14 amino acids. V dropped 6 bases and J dropped 6 bases, with 12 bases sitting between them. The CDR3 reads CASRPGTGNSPLHF. The CDR3 DNA is TGTGCCAGCAGACCCGGGACGGGTAATTCACCCCTCCACTTT. The whole variable domain, filled in from reference TRBV7-2 and TRBJ1-6, reads GAGVSQSPSNKVTEKGKDVELRCDPISGHTALYWYRQSLGQGLEFLIYFQGNSAPDKSGLPSDRFSAERTGGSVSTLTIQRTQQEDSAVYLCASRPGTGNSPLHFGNGTRLTVT.

The rearrangement joins TRBV7-3 to TRBJ1-1; D gene unclear. This CDR3 contains 16 residues. V was trimmed by 5 bases and J by 2 bases, leaving 18 bases between them. Germline V CDR1 and CDR2: SGHTA, FQGTGA. This CDR3 is CASSPARAFGNTEAFF. The CDR3 bases are TGTGCCAGCAGCCCCGCCCGCGCCTTTGGTAACACTGAAGCTTTCTTT.

V is TRBV7-2 and J is TRBJ2-3; D is possibly TRBD2 (5 bases). CDR1 SGHTA and CDR2 FQGNSA come from the germline V gene. V shed 5 bases and J shed 2 bases, with 11 bases lying between them. The CDR3 is 14 residues long. The CDR3 sequence: CASSHGLLTDTQYF. In DNA form, the CDR3 reads TGTGCCAGCAGCCACGGACTGCTCACAGATACGCAGTATTTT.

This chain joins TRBV20-1 and TRBJ2-1, with 7 nucleotides matching TRBD2. V lost 3 bases to trimming and J lost 8 bases; unmatched junction nucleotides: 13. The V gene's germline CDR1 is DFQATT and CDR2 SNEGSKA (reference sequence). CDR3 length: 15 residues. CDR3 residues: CSARDRGGSWYEQFF. CDR3 bases: TGCAGTGCTAGGGATCGCGGCGGGAGTTGGTATGAGCAGTTCTTC.

The rearrangement links TRBV5-5 to TRBJ2-1; D tentatively reads TRBD1 or TRBD2 (5 bases each). Germline lookup yields CDR1 SGHKS and CDR2 YYEKEE (reference sequence). The CDR3 is made up of 15 amino acids. V dropped 2 bases and J dropped 5 bases, with 14 bases sitting between them. The chain's CDR3 is CASSFWGTGDNEQFF. The CDR3 DNA reads as TGTGCCAGCAGCTTTTGGGGGACCGGGGACAATGAGCAGTTCTTC.

The table lists this clonotype with a count of one. A much larger clone sits a single nucleotide away, making a read error possible. This sequence joins TRBV20-1 and TRBJ2-6, with TRBD1 as a possible D gene (6 bases). CDR1 DFQATT and CDR2 SNEGSKA come from the germline V gene (reference sequence). The CDR3 is 18 amino acids. In DNA, the CDR3 is TGCTGTGCTAGAGATCTCGAACAGGGTGAGGCTGGGGCCAACGTCCTGACTTTC. Amino acid sequence: CCARDLEQGEAGANVLTF.

This clonotype has more than one count but fewer than ten. The chain uses TRBV5-1 and TRBJ2-7; D is unclear. V was shortened by 0 bases and J by 2 bases, with 9 bases between the two germline ends. The germline V gene encodes CDR1 SGHRS and CDR2 YFSETQ. The CDR3 covers 14 residues. CDR3 sequence reads: CASSLEPGPYEQYF. CDR3 sequence (DNA): TGCGCCAGCAGCTTGGAGCCGGGCCCCTACGAGCAGTACTTC.

Only a few counts were recorded for this clonotype. The chain is built from TRBV6-1 and TRBJ2-7; D is unclear. Germline-derived CDR1 and CDR2 are MNHNS and SASEGT. This CDR3 has 12 residues. V lost 3 bases to trimming and J lost 1 base, with 4 bases between them. The CDR3 sequence: CASSDSSYEQYF. The CDR3 DNA follows: TGTGCCAGCAGTGACTCTTCCTACGAGCAGTACTTC.

At least ten counts were recorded for this clonotype. The chain has TRBV5-1 and TRBJ1-2, with a possible D match to TRBD1 (6 bases). Looked up from germline, CDR1 is SGHRS and CDR2 is YFSETQ. Trimming took off 1 base at V and 8 bases at J, with 12 bases between the two ends. This CDR3 has 13 amino acids. The CDR3 sequence: CASSLTGGEGYTF. The CDR3 DNA sequence: TGCGCCAGCAGCTTGACGGGGGGCGAAGGCTACACCTTC.

This clonotype appeared many times. This sequence joins TRBV12-3 or TRBV12-4 and TRBJ1-5; a weak D match, TRBD1 (5 bases). Trimming took 2 bases from V and 5 from J, leaving 16 bases between them. The CDR3 runs 16 residues. CDR3 region: CASSLIEGFLDQPQHF. The CDR3 bases are TGTGCCAGCAGTTTAATCGAGGGGTTCTTAGATCAGCCCCAGCATTTT.

The chain recombines TRBV7-2 with TRBJ2-4; weak D call: TRBD2 (6 bases). The length of the CDR3 is 17 residues. CDR1 is SGHTA and CDR2 is FQGNSA in the germline V gene. Trimming stripped 5 bases from V and 1 base from J, with 18 bases between. The CDR3 DNA reads TGTGCCAGCAGCCATCAAGCCCGAACTAGCGCCAAAAACATTCAGTACTTC. The encoded protein is CASSHQARTSAKNIQYF.

Only one count was recorded for this clonotype. A much larger clone differs from this one at a single base, so this may be a read error. The chain recombines TRBV7-3 with TRBJ2-7; D is perhaps TRBD1 (5 bases). This CDR3 comprises 13 residues. The germline CDR1 and CDR2 sequences are SGHTA and FQGTGA. The CDR3 is CASSLPWGYEQSF. The DNA for the CDR3 is TGTGCCAGCAGTTTACCCTGGGGCTACGAGCAGTCCTTC.

This clonotype was observed a handful of times. The rearrangement uses TRBV4-1 and TRBJ1-4; no reliable D call. V was shortened by 0 bases and J by 0 bases, with 26 bases between the two germline ends. The CDR3 has 22 residues. Germline assignment: CDR1 MGHRA and CDR2 YSYEKL. CDR3 DNA: TGCGCCAGCAGCCAAGAGAGGATGGGTGGAGGAGCTTTTCGCCCAACTAATGAAAAACTGTTTTTT. This translates into CASSQERMGGGAFRPTNEKLFF.

The chain combines TRBV4-1 with TRBJ2-3; 10 bases match TRBD2. This CDR3 is 17 amino acids long. Germline V gene sequence: CDR1 MGHRA, CDR2 YSYEKL. Trimming cost V 1 base and J 0 bases; bases outside gene matches: 4. In DNA, the CDR3 is TGCGCCAGCAGCCAAGCTTCTAGCGGGGGAAGCACAGATACGCAGTATTTT. This codes for CASSQASSGGSTDTQYF.

This clonotype has at least ten counts. This rearrangement joins TRBV5-6 to TRBJ1-1; 10 positions match TRBD1. Germline V gene lookup returns CDR1 SGHDT and CDR2 YYEEEE. This CDR3 has 16 amino acids. With 0 bases clipped from V and 5 bases from J, the junction kept 7 bases outside the gene matches. Here the CDR3 DNA reads TGTGCCAGCAGCTTGGCCAGGGGACAGGGGAGGACTGAAGCTTTCTTT. Translation: CASSLARGQGRTEAFF.

The CDR3 reads CSATPGTSGRYEQYF. DNA for the CDR3: TGCAGTGCTACCCCCGGGACTAGCGGGAGGTACGAGCAGTACTTC. The chain recombines TRBV20-1 with TRBJ2-7; TRBD2 matches 15 bases. This CDR3 has 15 residues. Trimming took 4 bases from V and 4 from J; bases not matched to a gene: 5. Germline V lookup: CDR1 DFQATT, CDR2 SNEGSKA (reference sequence).

This clonotype was observed a handful of times. The rearrangement links TRBV29-1 to TRBJ1-6; D possibly corresponds to TRBD1 (6 bases). The CDR3 runs 12 residues. V was pared by 5 bases and J by 13 bases, with 15 bases between. Germline V gene data show CDR1 as SQVTM and CDR2 as ANQGSEA. The CDR3 sequence is CSVTQGNGPLHF. CDR3 nucleotides: TGCAGCGTTACACAGGGAAATGGGCCCCTCCACTTT.